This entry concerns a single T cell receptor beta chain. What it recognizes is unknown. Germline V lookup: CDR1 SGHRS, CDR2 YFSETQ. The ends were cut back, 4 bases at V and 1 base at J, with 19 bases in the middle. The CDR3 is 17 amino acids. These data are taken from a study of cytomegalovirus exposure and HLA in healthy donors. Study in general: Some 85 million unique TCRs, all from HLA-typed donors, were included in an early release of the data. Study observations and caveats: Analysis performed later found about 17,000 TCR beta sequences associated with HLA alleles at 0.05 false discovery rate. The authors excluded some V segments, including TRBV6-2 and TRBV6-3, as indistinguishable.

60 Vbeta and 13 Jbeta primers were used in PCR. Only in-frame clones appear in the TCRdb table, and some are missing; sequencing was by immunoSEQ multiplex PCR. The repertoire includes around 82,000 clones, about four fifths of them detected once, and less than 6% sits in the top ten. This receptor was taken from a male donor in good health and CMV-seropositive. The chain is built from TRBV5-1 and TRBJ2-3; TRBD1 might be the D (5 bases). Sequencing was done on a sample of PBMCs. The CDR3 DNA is TGCGCCAGCAGCCCGCCCGACAGTTTGCAGGGCACAGATACGCAGTATTTT. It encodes CASSPPDSLQGTDTQYF.